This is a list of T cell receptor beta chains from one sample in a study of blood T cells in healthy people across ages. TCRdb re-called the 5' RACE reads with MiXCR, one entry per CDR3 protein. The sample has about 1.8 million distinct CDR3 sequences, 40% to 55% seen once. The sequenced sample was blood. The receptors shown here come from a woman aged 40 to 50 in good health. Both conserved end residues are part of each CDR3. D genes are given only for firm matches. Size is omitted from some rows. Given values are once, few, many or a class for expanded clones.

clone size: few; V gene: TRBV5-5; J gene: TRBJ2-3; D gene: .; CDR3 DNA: TGTGCCAGCAGCTCAAACCCACCCATTGGCACAGATACGCAGTATTTT; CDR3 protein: CASSSNPPIGTDTQYF
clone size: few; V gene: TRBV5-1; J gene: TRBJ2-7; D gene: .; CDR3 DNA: TGCGCCAGCAGTGCAGGTGACTACGAGCAGTACTTC; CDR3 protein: CASSAGDYEQYF
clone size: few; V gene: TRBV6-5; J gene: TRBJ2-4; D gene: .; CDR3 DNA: TGTGCCAGCAGTCCCTACTCTAACAAAAACATTCAGTACTTC; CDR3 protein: CASSPYSNKNIQYF
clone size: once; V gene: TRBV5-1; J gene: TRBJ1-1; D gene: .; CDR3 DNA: TGCGCCAGCAGCCCAACGACACCGAACACTGAAGCTTTCTTT; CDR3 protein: CASSPTTPNTEAFF
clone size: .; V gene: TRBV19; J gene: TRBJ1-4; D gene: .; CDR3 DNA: TGTGCCAGTTTCTCCGGGTCAACTAATGAAAAACTGTTTTTT; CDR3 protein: CASFSGSTNEKLFF
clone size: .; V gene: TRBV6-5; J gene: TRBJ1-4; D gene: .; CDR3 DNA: TGTGCCACCCGGCTGGCAGGCAAAAATGAAAAACTGTTTTTT; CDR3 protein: CATRLAGKNEKLFF
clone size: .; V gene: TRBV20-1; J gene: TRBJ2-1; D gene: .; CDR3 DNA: TGCAGTGCTAGCGATCAGGACAGTTACAATGAGCAGTTCTTC; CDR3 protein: CSASDQDSYNEQFF
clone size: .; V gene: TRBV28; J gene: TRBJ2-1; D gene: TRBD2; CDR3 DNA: TGTGCCAGCAGCCCCTTGGGACTAGGGGCAACGGATGAGCAGTTATTC; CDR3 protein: CASSPLGLGATDEQLF
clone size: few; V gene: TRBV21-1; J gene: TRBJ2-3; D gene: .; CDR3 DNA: TGTGCCAGCACTGGGGGGGGAAACACAGATACGCAGTATTTT; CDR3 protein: CASTGGGNTDTQYF
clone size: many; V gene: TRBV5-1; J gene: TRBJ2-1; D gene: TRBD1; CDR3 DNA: TGCGCCAGCAGCGGCGGACAGGGTTCCTACAATGAGCAGTTCTTC; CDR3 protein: CASSGGQGSYNEQFF
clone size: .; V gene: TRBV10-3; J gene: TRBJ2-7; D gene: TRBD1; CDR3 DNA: TGTGCCACCTGGCCGGGACAGGGGGCCTACGAGCAGTACTTC; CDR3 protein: CATWPGQGAYEQYF
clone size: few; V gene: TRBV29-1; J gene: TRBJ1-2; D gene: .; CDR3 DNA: TGCAGCGTTGAGTCGGACTATGGCTACACCTTC; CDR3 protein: CSVESDYGYTF
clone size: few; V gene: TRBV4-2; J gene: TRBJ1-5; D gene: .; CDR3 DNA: TGTGCCAGCAGCCAAGAGCTAGGGGGATTCAACCAGCCCCAGCATTTT; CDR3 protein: CASSQELGGFNQPQHF
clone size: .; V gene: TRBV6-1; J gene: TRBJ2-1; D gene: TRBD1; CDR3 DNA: TGTGCCAGCAGTACTTGGACAGGGAGCTCTGAGCAGTTCTTC; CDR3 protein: CASSTWTGSSEQFF
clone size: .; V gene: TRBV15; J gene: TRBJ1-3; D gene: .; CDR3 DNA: TGTGCCACCAGCAGAGATCAAGTACTCTCTGGAAACACCATATATTTT; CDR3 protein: CATSRDQVLSGNTIYF
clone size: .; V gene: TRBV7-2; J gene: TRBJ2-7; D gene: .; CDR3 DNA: TGTGCCAGCAGCTTAGGAGGCGTCCTCCCCTACGAGCAGTACTTC; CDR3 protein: CASSLGGVLPYEQYF
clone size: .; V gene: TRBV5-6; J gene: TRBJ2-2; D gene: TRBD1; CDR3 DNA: TGTGCCAGCACACGGGACAGGCGCAACACCGGGGAGCTGTTTTTT; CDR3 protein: CASTRDRRNTGELFF
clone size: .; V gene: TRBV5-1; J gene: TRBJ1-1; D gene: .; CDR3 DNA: TGCGCCAGCAGCGCCTCAGGGGCGGACACTGAAGCTTTCTTT; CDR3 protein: CASSASGADTEAFF
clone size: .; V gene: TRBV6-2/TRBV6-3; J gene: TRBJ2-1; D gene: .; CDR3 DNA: TGTGCCAGCAGAGACTACCCCAACAATGAGCAGTTCTTC; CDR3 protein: CASRDYPNNEQFF
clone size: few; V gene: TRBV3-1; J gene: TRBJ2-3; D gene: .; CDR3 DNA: TGTGCCAGCAGCCAAGATCTACTAACAGATACGCAGTATTTT; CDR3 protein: CASSQDLLTDTQYF
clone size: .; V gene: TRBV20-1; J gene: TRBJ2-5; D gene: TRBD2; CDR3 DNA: TGCAGTGCGGATACTAGCGGGGGAATTCGGGAGACCCAGTACTTC; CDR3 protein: CSADTSGGIRETQYF
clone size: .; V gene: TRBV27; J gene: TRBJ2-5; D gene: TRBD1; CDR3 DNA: TGTGCCAGCAGTTTAATTCCCGGAGAGGGGGCATTCGAGACCCAGTACTTC; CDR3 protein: CASSLIPGEGAFETQYF
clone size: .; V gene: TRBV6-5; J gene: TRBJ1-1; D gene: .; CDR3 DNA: TGTGCCAGCAGTTACTTAGGAGCGGATTTTCCTTGGGTCGGGGCTTTCTTT; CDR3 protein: CASSYLGADFPWVGAFF
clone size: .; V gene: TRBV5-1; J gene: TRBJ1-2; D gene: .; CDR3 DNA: TGCGCCAGCGCAGAGGGAGGTTCGTATGGCTACACCTTC; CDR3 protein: CASAEGGSYGYTF
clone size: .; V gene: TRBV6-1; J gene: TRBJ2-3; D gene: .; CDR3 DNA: TGTGCCAGCAGTGATGACCCAGGGGCGAGATACACAGATACGCAGTATTTT; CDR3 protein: CASSDDPGARYTDTQYF
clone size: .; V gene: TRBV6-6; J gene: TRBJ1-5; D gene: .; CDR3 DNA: TGTGCCAGCAGTTACCCCCCGGACAATCAGCCCCAGCATTTT; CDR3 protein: CASSYPPDNQPQHF
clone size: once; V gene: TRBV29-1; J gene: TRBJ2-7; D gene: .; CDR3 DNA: TGCAGCGTTGGAGGCAGCGCCTACGAGCAGTACTTC; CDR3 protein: CSVGGSAYEQYF
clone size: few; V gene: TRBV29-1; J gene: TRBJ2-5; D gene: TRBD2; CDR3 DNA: TGCAGCGTGGGGGGAGGGACGGAGACCCAGTACTTC; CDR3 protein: CSVGGGTETQYF